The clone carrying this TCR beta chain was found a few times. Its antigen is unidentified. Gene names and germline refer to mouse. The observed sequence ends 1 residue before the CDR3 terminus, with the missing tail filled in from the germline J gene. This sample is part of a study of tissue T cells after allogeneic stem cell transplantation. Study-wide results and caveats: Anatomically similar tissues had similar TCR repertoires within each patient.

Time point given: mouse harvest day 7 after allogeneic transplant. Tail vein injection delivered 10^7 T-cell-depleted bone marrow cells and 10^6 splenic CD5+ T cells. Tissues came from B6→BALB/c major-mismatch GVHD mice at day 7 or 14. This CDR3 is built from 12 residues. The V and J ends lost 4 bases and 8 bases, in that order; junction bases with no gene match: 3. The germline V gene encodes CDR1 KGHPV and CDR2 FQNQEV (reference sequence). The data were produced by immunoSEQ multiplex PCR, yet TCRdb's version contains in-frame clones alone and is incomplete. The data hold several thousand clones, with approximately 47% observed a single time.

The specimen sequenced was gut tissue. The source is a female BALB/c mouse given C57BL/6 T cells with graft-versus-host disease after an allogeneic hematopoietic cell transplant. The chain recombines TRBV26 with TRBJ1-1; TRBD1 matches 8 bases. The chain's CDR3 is CASSPGQGEVFF. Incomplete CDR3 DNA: TGTGCCAGCAGTCCTGGACAGGGTGAAGTCTTC.